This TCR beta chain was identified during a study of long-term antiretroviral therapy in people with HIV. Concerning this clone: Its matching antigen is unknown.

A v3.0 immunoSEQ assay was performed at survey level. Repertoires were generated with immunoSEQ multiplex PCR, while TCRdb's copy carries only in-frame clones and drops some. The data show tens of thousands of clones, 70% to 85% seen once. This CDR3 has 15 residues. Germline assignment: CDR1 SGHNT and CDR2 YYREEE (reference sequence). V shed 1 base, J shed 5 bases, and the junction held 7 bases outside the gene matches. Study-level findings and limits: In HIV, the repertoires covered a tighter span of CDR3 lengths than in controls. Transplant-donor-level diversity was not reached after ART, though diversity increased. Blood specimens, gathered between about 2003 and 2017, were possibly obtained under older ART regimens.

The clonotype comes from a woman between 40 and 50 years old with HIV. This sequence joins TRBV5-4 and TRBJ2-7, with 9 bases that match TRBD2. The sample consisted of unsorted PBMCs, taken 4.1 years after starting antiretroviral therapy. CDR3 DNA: TGTGCCAGCAGCTTGAATAGCGGGAGTTTCCACGAGCAGTACTTC. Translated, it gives CASSLNSGSFHEQYF. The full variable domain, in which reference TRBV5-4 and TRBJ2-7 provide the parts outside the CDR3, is ETGVTQSPTHLIKTRGQQVTLRCSSQSGHNTVSWYQQALGQGPQFIFQYYREEENGRGNFPPRFSGLQFPNYSSELNVNALELDDSALYLCASSLNSGSFHEQYFGPGTRLTVT.